The clone carrying this T cell receptor beta chain was recorded only once. The target antigen is unknown. This sample is drawn from a study of beta chain features in type 1 diabetes. Whole-study results and caveats: Naive, central memory and regulatory TCRB repertoires appeared more similar among patients than healthy donors.

V lost 3 bases to trimming and J lost 7 bases; unmatched junction nucleotides: 9. This CDR3 comprises 14 residues. Germline lookup yields CDR1 SGDLS and CDR2 YYNGEE. Expressed TCRB transcripts were sequenced because the isolated RNA had all been reverse transcribed beforehand. TCRdb keeps only in-frame clones here, not all; method: immunoSEQ multiplex PCR. The table shows a few hundred thousand clones, with roughly 16% occurring only once. This chain joins TRBV9 and TRBJ2-7; the match to TRBD2 covers 8 bases. Sequenced material: naive CD4+ T cells from blood. This receptor was taken from a woman aged 18-29 years in good health. CDR3 in DNA: TGTGCCAGCAGCGCCCTGCGGACGGGAGGGGAGCAGTACTTC. Protein sequence: CASSALRTGGEQYF.